Listed below are T cell receptor beta chains from one sample, sequenced in a study of blood T cell repertoires in COVID-19. Libraries were prepared by immunoSEQ multiplex PCR; TCRdb keeps only in-frame clonotypes and omits some of them. This sample has 180,000 or so clones, with approximately 86% found just once. The specimen sequenced was peripheral blood. All receptors derive from a man between 60 and 75 years old with acute or convalescent COVID-19. Each CDR3 is given with its conserved first and last residue. A D gene is named only where the DNA matches it firmly. Expanded clones get a size class; other rows say once, few or many, or leave the size out.

CASSPTPTGGFNEQFF	TGTGCCAGCAGTCCAACCCCGACAGGGGGCTTTAATGAGCAGTTCTTC	.	TRBJ2-1	TRBV6-2/TRBV6-3	TRBD1
CASSPLSSTDTQYF	TGTGCCAGCAGCCCCCTAAGCAGCACAGATACGCAGTATTTT	.	TRBJ2-3	TRBV7-9	.
CAWSRGSYNEQFF	TGTGCCTGGAGCAGAGGGAGCTACAATGAGCAGTTCTTC	.	TRBJ2-1	TRBV30	.
CASSSLEHRAEQYF	TGTGCCAGCAGCTCCCTGGAGCACAGGGCCGAGCAGTACTTC	.	TRBJ2-7	TRBV13	.
CASSVVGDPWREHNEQFF	TGTGCCAGCAGCGTAGTTGGGGACCCGTGGCGGGAGCACAATGAGCAGTTCTTC	.	TRBJ2-1	TRBV9	TRBD2
CASSHEAREQFF	TGTGCCAGCAGCCACGAAGCGAGGGAGCAGTTCTTC	.	TRBJ2-1	TRBV11-1	.
CASNSQRVLWQFF	TGTGCCAGCAATTCCCAGCGGGTACTTTGGCAGTTCTTC	.	TRBJ2-1	TRBV28	.
CAWRDRGRESGYTF	TGTGCCTGGAGAGACAGGGGACGGGAATCCGGCTACACCTTC	.	TRBJ1-2	TRBV30	TRBD1
CASSQFIGVGQPQHF	TGTGCCAGCAGCCAATTCATCGGGGTCGGTCAGCCCCAGCATTTT	.	TRBJ1-5	TRBV3-1/TRBV3-2	.
CASSDPGQGPNGYTF	TGTGCCAGCAGCGATCCGGGACAGGGACCCAACGGCTACACCTTC	.	TRBJ1-2	TRBV6-5	TRBD1
CASSRLIGELFF	TGTGCCAGCAGCAGGCTCATCGGGGAGCTGTTTTTT	.	TRBJ2-2	TRBV27	.
CASSLDRGFDTIYF	TGCGCCAGCAGCCTGGACAGGGGGTTTGACACCATATATTTT	.	TRBJ1-3	TRBV5-1	TRBD1
CATGTGRQDPSQPQHF	TGTGCCACCGGCACAGGCAGACAGGATCCGAGTCAGCCCCAGCATTTT	.	TRBJ1-5	TRBV15	.
CASSPGLGNTEAFF	TGTGCCAGCAGCCCAGGCTTGGGGAACACTGAAGCTTTCTTT	.	TRBJ1-1	TRBV9	.
CASRGQGIGELFF	TGTGCCAGCAGGGGACAGGGGATCGGGGAGCTGTTTTTT	.	TRBJ2-2	TRBV2	TRBD1
CASSPLAGGYEQYF	TGCGCCAGCAGCCCACTAGCGGGAGGGTACGAGCAGTACTTC	.	TRBJ2-7	TRBV5-1	TRBD2
CASSFGGSGNTEAFF	TGTGCCAGCAGTTTTGGGGGGTCTGGGAACACTGAAGCTTTCTTT	.	TRBJ1-1	TRBV28	.
CASSHTSGRGPGELFF	TGTGCCAGCAGCCATACTAGCGGGAGAGGCCCCGGGGAGCTGTTTTTT	few	TRBJ2-2	TRBV11-3	TRBD2
CAISGTVYNEQFF	TGTGCCATCAGTGGGACTGTCTACAATGAGCAGTTCTTC	.	TRBJ2-1	TRBV10-3	.
CASSLRNPSGNPTDTQYF	TGTGCCAGCAGCTTACGTAATCCTAGCGGGAACCCCACAGATACGCAGTATTTT	.	TRBJ2-3	TRBV7-3	TRBD2
CASRSGGDTQYF	TGTGCCAGCAGGTCAGGGGGGGATACGCAGTATTTT	once	TRBJ2-3	TRBV28	.
CASSLDVGGHYEQYF	TGTGCCAGCAGCTTAGATGTGGGGGGGCACTACGAGCAGTACTTC	.	TRBJ2-7	TRBV11-2	.
CASTLLLAGDAFF	TGTGCCAGCACCCTACTCCTCGCAGGGGACGCTTTCTTT	.	TRBJ1-1	TRBV12-3/TRBV12-4	.
CATSGRMTSGRARSSYNEQFF	TGTGCCACCAGTGGGAGGATGACTAGCGGGAGGGCCAGGAGCTCCTACAATGAGCAGTTCTTC	.	TRBJ2-1	TRBV24-1	TRBD2
CATSNEVTDTQYF	TGTGCCACCAGTAATGAGGTCACAGATACGCAGTATTTT	.	TRBJ2-3	TRBV24-1	.
CASRVGQGREKLFF	TGTGCCAGCAGGGTCGGACAGGGGCGTGAAAAACTGTTTTTT	.	TRBJ1-4	TRBV6-5	TRBD1
CATSRVREGPDEQFF	TGTGCCACCAGCAGAGTGCGGGAGGGCCCTGATGAGCAGTTCTTC	.	TRBJ2-1	TRBV15	TRBD2
CASSPTGIYGYTF	TGTGCCAGCAGTCCTACAGGGATCTATGGCTACACCTTC	.	TRBJ1-2	TRBV13	.
CASSFRDPAGYGYTF	TGTGCCAGCAGTTTTAGGGATCCAGCGGGCTATGGCTACACCTTC	.	TRBJ1-2	TRBV28	.
CASSELGTGGGYTF	TGCGCCAGCAGTGAGCTCGGGACAGGGGGCGGCTACACCTTC	.	TRBJ1-2	TRBV10-2	TRBD1
CATSARQGYQAFF	TGTGCCACCAGCGCTCGACAGGGATATCAAGCTTTCTTT	.	TRBJ1-1	TRBV15	TRBD1
CASSQDRGGRSPLHF	TGTGCCAGCAGCCAAGATAGGGGGGGACGTTCACCCCTCCACTTT	.	TRBJ1-6	TRBV3-1/TRBV3-2	.
CASSSLTGGGSPLHF	TGTGCCAGCAGCTCCCTCACAGGGGGCGGATCACCCCTCCACTTT	.	TRBJ1-6	TRBV7-8	TRBD1
CASKGGKHYGYTF	TGTGCCAGCAAAGGGGGAAAGCACTATGGCTACACCTTC	.	TRBJ1-2	TRBV27	.
CASSPFGVTTDTQYF	TGCGCCAGCAGCCCCTTCGGGGTCACCACAGATACGCAGTATTTT	.	TRBJ2-3	TRBV5-1	.
CSASRLAVSYEQYF	TGCAGTGCTAGTCGCCTAGCGGTCTCCTACGAGCAGTACTTC	.	TRBJ2-7	TRBV20-1	TRBD2
CASSSGTLSTDTQYF	TGCGCCAGCAGTTCCGGGACACTTAGCACAGATACGCAGTATTTT	.	TRBJ2-3	TRBV10-1	.
CASSFTENSPLHF	TGTGCCAGCAGCTTTACAGAGAATTCACCCCTCCACTTT	.	TRBJ1-6	TRBV7-9	.
CASSQDLGQGYNEQFF	TGCGCCAGCAGCCAAGATCTCGGACAGGGGTACAATGAGCAGTTCTTC	.	TRBJ2-1	TRBV4-1	TRBD1
CASSPHTNNWAEAFF	TGTGCCAGCAGCCCGCACACTAACAACTGGGCTGAAGCTTTCTTT	.	TRBJ1-1	TRBV14	.
CASSLESWVGGTIYF	TGTGCCAGCAGCCTGGAGTCCTGGGTTGGCGGCACCATATATTTT	.	TRBJ1-3	TRBV6-5	.
CASSETPGRAGNTIYF	TGCGCCAGCAGCGAGACACCTGGCCGTGCTGGAAACACCATATATTTT	.	TRBJ1-3	TRBV5-1	.
CASSSSAGRAYNEQFF	TGTGCCAGCAGCTCCTCGGCGGGAAGAGCGTACAATGAGCAGTTCTTC	.	TRBJ2-1	TRBV6-6	.
CASSALTRDLQRGEQYF	TGTGCCAGCAGCGCTTTGACTAGGGATCTTCAAAGAGGCGAGCAGTACTTC	.	TRBJ2-7	TRBV13	.
CASSLAPGLAGGRARNEQFF	TGTGCCAGCAGCTTAGCCCCAGGACTAGCGGGAGGGCGGGCGAGGAATGAGCAGTTCTTC	.	TRBJ2-1	TRBV7-2	TRBD2
CASSPQTGTTEAFF	TGCGCCAGCAGCCCTCAGACAGGGACGACTGAAGCTTTCTTT	.	TRBJ1-1	TRBV5-1	TRBD1
CASRKQGAGRNTEAFF	TGCGCCAGCAGGAAACAGGGGGCGGGAAGGAACACTGAAGCTTTCTTT	.	TRBJ1-1	TRBV10-2	TRBD1
CAWSGAGLNTEAFF	TGTGCCTGGAGTGGGGCAGGGCTCAACACTGAAGCTTTCTTT	.	TRBJ1-1	TRBV30	.
CALERESSGNEQFF	TGTGCCCTAGAGCGGGAGTCGAGCGGCAATGAGCAGTTCTTC	few	TRBJ2-1	TRBV2	TRBD2
CASSVPPGLDRVGYGYTF	TGTGCCAGCAGCGTACCTCCCGGGCTTGACAGGGTGGGATATGGCTACACCTTC	.	TRBJ1-2	TRBV9	TRBD1
CASSSGQGDTEAFF	TGTGCCAGCAGTTCCGGACAGGGGGACACTGAAGCTTTCTTT	once	TRBJ1-1	TRBV28	TRBD1
CASSWRGLGSPLHF	TGTGCCAGCAGTTGGAGGGGCCTGGGATCACCCCTCCACTTT	.	TRBJ1-6	TRBV7-2	.
CASRARRDSTDTQYF	TGTGCCAGCAGGGCGCGCCGGGACTCGACAGATACGCAGTATTTT	.	TRBJ2-3	TRBV6-5	.
CASRTSGRPDTQYF	TGTGCCAGCAGGACCAGCGGGAGGCCAGATACGCAGTATTTT	.	TRBJ2-3	TRBV6-5	TRBD2
CSVSRGNTEAFF	TGCAGCGTTTCCAGGGGGAACACTGAAGCTTTCTTT	few	TRBJ1-1	TRBV29-1	.